This T cell receptor beta chain was sequenced for a study of cytomegalovirus exposure and HLA in healthy donors. Regarding the study as a whole: Specificity of three CMV-associated chains for CMV antigens was verified in vitro.

Primers included in the PCR were 60 Vbeta and 13 Jbeta primers. Using immunoSEQ multiplex PCR, the repertoire was profiled, and TCRdb retains in-frame clones only, with some absent. The repertoire holds tens of thousands of clones, with around 73% as singletons. Comments on this clone: Its antigen is unknown.

The germline gives CDR1 MNHNS, CDR2 SASEGT. The junction had 4 bases not matched to a gene; V was cut back by 7 bases and J by 1 base. This CDR3 has 14 amino acids. The rearrangement uses TRBV6-1 and TRBJ1-1; 9 bases match TRBD1. The origin of this receptor is a woman aged 40 to 50 in good health and CMV-seronegative. The sequencing input was PBMCs. CDR3 nucleotides: TGTGCCAGCAAGCGACAGGGGGGGAACACTGAAGCTTTCTTT. This translates into CASKRQGGNTEAFF.